This T cell receptor (beta chain) comes out of a study of CD8+CD57+ T cells in acquired aplastic anemia. Germline CDR1 is SQVTM and CDR2 is ANQGSEA. V lost 8 bases to trimming and J lost 6 bases, with 16 bases between them. CDR3 length equals 13 residues. Patients who underwent sequencing had shown CD8+CD57+ cell expansion by flow cytometry. Template material for TCR beta VDJ and CDR3 profiling consisted of genomic DNA. TCRdb used MiXCR to reprocess the reads, holding one entry per CDR3 protein. The repertoire holds 190,000 or so distinct CDR3 sequences, with around half as singletons. This TCR came from a human donor with aplastic anemia. The gene calls are TRBV29-1 and TRBJ2-2, with TRBD2 as a possible D gene (6 bases). Sequencing was done on a sample of sorted CD4+, CD8+, or CD8+CD57+ T cells (not recorded which) from PBMCs. The DNA for the CDR3 is TGCAGCCGGGAGCACCGAACGGCCGGGGAGCTGTTTTTT. This encodes CSREHRTAGELFF.